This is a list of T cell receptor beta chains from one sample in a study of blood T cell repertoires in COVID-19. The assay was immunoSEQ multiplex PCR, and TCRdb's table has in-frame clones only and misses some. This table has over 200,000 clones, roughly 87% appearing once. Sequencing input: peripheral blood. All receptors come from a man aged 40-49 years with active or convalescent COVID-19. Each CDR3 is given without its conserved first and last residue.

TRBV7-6,ASSLAQGDSNAGNTIY
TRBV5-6,ASSSWTGRYEQY
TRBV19,ASISGTAGAF
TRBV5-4,ASSLDRVVSYEQY
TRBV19,ASSIGDSSGNTIY
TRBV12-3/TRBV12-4,ASGRSNYGYT
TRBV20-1,SAQGPYEQY
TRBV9,ASSVAGGDSSDTQY
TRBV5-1,ASSPLGPFSNQPQH
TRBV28,ASSLTGGDTEAF
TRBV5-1,ASTYGQGALQETQY
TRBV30,AWSEQALGNQPQH
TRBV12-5,ASGGEGGGWGRDTQY
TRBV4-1,ASSQEGGSPLH
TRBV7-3,ASSPLPGLATYNEQF
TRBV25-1,ASSDKDRPGGEAF
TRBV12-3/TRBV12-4,ASSFDRVYEQY
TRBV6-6,ASHWGEIQPQH
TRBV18,ASSPLGGGQNTGELF
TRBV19,ASSLAGSTDTQY
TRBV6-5,ASSETTTNEKLF
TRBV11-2,ASSSSSGETQY
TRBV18,ASSPVEGLVDEQY
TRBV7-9,ASSLDPTGANVLT
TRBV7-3,ASIDGTRSDTEAF
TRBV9,ASSLEHDEQF
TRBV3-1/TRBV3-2,ASSQMTLGSGNTIY
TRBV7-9,ASSPVEETQY
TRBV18,ASSRDRENSPLH
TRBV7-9,ASPANDGGVTEAF
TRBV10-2,ASIFGVYQETQY
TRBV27,ASSLSSGRNTQY
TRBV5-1,ASSLRLAANTGELF
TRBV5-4,ASSHRASETQY
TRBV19,ASSGGDLTGEQF
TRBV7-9,ASSLGSGWGGRETQY
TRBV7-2,ASSPFLYGYT
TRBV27,ATLGRTGGKEVGLF
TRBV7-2,ASSFWEQGGYT
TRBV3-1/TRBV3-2,ASTSGYDTEAF
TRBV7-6,ASSSPQGIDTGELF
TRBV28,ASSLVRGAYQPQH
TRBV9,ASSVSLQAEAF
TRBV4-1,ASSQGPPRGGEKLF
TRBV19,ASRALGTGGVGELF
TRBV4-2,ASSPDRYSNQPQH
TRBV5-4,ASSSPEAGNTIY
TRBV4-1,ASSLGQGIYEQY
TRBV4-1,ASSQEPPLAANNEQF
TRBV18,ASSPVQTSYSGNTIY